The sequence of this T cell receptor (beta chain) was determined in a study of Ad26.COV2.S vaccination and SARS-CoV-2 variants. Study-level information: Into the muscle, Ad26.COV2.S was dosed once or twice, 56 days apart.

Remarks on this clone: The target antigen is unknown.

TCRdb's table, derived via immunoSEQ multiplex PCR, lists solely in-frame clones and lacks some. The sample shows roughly 400,000 clones, 92% of them seen only once. Specified treatment: about 20 received Ad26.COV2.S at low or high dose, single or two shots; 5 received placebo; per-sample allocation not given. It was on day 63 after the first vaccine or placebo injection that samples were taken. This adult donor, from Boston, was 18-55 years old. Study-level results: There was reportedly substantial breadth in spike-specific CD8+ and CD4+ T cell responses after vaccination. Non-spike TCR breadth was similar in vaccine and placebo recipients.

Sequenced material: peripheral blood, taken in a trial of Ad26.COV2.S vaccine versus placebo. This clonotype was obtained from a person aged 18 to 59 who received the Ad26.COV2.S COVID-19 vaccine or a placebo.

CDR3 DNA: TGTGCCTGGAGCCCGGGACAGGGAGTTGACGAGCAGTACTTC. This translates into CAWSPGQGVDEQYF. The rearrangement links TRBV30 to TRBJ2-7; 9 positions match TRBD1. Germline trimming cut 3 bases from V and 5 bases from J; bases unmatched to any gene: 8. This CDR3 contains 14 residues. CDR1 and CDR2 (germline): GTSNPN, SVGIG (reference sequence).